The 20 T cell receptor beta chains given below trace back to one sample, sequenced in a study of stem cell transplantation in POMP-related autoinflammatory disease. The assay was immunoSEQ multiplex PCR, and TCRdb's table has in-frame clones only and misses some. Of a few thousand clones in the sample, about 91% were seen once. The specimen comprised CD4+ follicular helper T cells (Tfh) from PBMCs, sampled after stem cell transplantation. The receptors shown here come from a human patient with POMP-related autoinflammation and immune dysregulation (PRAID). A share of the T cells may be of graft donor origin.

The chain links TRBV5-4 to TRBJ1-2, with a tentative D call TRBD1 (5 bases). Germline-derived CDR1 and CDR2 are SGHNT and YYREEE (reference sequence). This CDR3 is 13 amino acids long. Trimming shortened V by 2 bases and J by 1 base, and 6 bases separated the two germline ends. CDR3: CASSFQGNYGYTF. The CDR3, as DNA: TGTGCCAGCAGCTTTCAGGGTAACTATGGCTACACCTTC. The full variable domain, in which reference TRBV5-4 and TRBJ1-2 provide the parts outside the CDR3, is ETGVTQSPTHLIKTRGQQVTLRCSSQSGHNTVSWYQQALGQGPQFIFQYYREEENGRGNFPPRFSGLQFPNYSSELNVNALELDDSALYLCASSFQGNYGYTFGSGTRLTVV.

This clone is categorized as large (0.1 to 1%). The chain combines TRBV6-1 with TRBJ1-5, with TRBD1 identical over 8 bases. This CDR3 spans 20 amino acids. CDR1 is MNHNS, CDR2 SASEGT, per germline. After removal of 2 bases from V and 0 bases from J, the junction contained 15 bases not matched to a gene. CDR3 DNA: TGTGCCAGCAGTGAATCGACTGGACAGGGTGGAAGCTATAGCAATCAGCCCCAGCATTTT. Translated, it gives CASSESTGQGGSYSNQPQHF.

CDR3 sequence (DNA): TGTGCCAGCAGCTTACCCGGGACAGGGGGGGGCTATGGCTACACCTTC. Translating it yields CASSLPGTGGGYGYTF. This rearrangement joins TRBV5-8 to TRBJ1-2; 11 bases fit TRBD1. The germline gives CDR1 SGHTS, CDR2 YDEGEE. The ends lost 2 bases at V and 4 bases at J; junction bases unmatched: 7. This CDR3 region has 16 residues.

The chain employs TRBV6-5 and TRBJ2-7; 7 bases line up with TRBD2. Germline CDR1 reads MNHEY; CDR2 reads SVGAGI. V was clipped by 6 bases and J by 6 bases; unmatched bases: 11. This CDR3 has 14 residues. The CDR3 region has the DNA TGTGCCAGCAGGACCGGACTAGTCGCCAGCGAGCAGTACTTC. This encodes CASRTGLVASEQYF.

This chain joins TRBV28 and TRBJ2-1, with D perhaps TRBD2 (6 bases). Trimming took off 6 bases at V and 5 bases at J, with 20 bases between the two ends. The V gene's germline CDR1 is MDHEN and CDR2 SYDVKM. This CDR3 region has 16 residues. CDR3 nucleotides: TGTGCCAGCAGCCGGGTCGTAGCGGTCACAAACAATGAGCAGTTCTTC. Translated, it gives CASSRVVAVTNNEQFF.

The genes are TRBV3-1 (or the pseudogene TRBV3-2) and TRBJ1-4; the D gene is possibly TRBD1 (5 bases). The germline V gene encodes CDR1 LGHDT and CDR2 YNNKEL (reference sequence). Trimming removed 1 base from V and 8 bases from J, with 11 bases in between. The CDR3 loop spans 14 amino acids. CDR3 sequence (DNA): TGTGCCAGCAGCCAAGCCCGGGGCCGGGAAAAACTGTTTTTT. Translation gives CASSQARGREKLFF.

This chain uses TRBV2 with TRBJ2-1; D perhaps matches TRBD2 (5 bases). Trimming left V 8 bases short and J 3 bases short, with 17 bases between. CDR1 SNHLY and CDR2 FYNNEI come from the germline V gene. This CDR3 has 15 residues. Here the CDR3 DNA reads TGTGCCAGCGGACCTCTCGGAGGTTACTACAATGAGCAGTTCTTC. Its translation is CASGPLGGYYNEQFF.

V usage is TRBV9 and J usage is TRBJ1-6; D may be TRBD1 (5 bases). V was shortened by 4 bases and J by 5 bases, with 13 bases between the two germline ends. Germline V lookup: CDR1 SGDLS, CDR2 YYNGEE. This CDR3 contains 15 residues. CDR3 nucleotides: TGTGCCAGCAGCCCCCGACAGACCAATAATTCACCCCTCCACTTT. It yields the protein CASSPRQTNNSPLHF.

The CDR3 protein is CASSLRGGTEAFF. CDR3 sequence (DNA): TGTGCCAGCAGTTTAAGAGGGGGGACTGAAGCTTTCTTT. This sequence joins TRBV28 and TRBJ1-1; perhaps TRBD1 as D (6 bases). This CDR3 has 13 residues. Germline lookup yields CDR1 MDHEN and CDR2 SYDVKM. Trimming stripped 2 bases from V and 5 bases from J, with 9 bases between.

The chain employs TRBV28 and TRBJ1-3; possibly TRBD1 for D (5 bases). Germline loops: CDR1 MDHEN, CDR2 SYDVKM. The CDR3 runs to 14 residues. V dropped 1 base and J dropped 7 bases, with 11 bases sitting between them. The DNA for the CDR3 is TGTGCCAGCAGTTTATCAGGGTGGGGGAACACCATATATTTT. It yields the protein CASSLSGWGNTIYF.

The rearrangement joins TRBV5-6 to TRBJ2-7; possibly TRBD2 for D (5 bases). Germline-derived CDR1 and CDR2 are SGHDT and YYEEEE. This CDR3 has 13 amino acids. V lost 1 base and J 6 bases, leaving 11 bases between the germline ends. CDR3 nucleotides: TGTGCCAGCAGCTTGTACGGGAAACGCGAGCAGTACTTC. It specifies CASSLYGKREQYF.

The V call is TRBV27, the J call TRBJ2-2; possible D gene TRBD1, 8 bases. CDR1 is MNHEY, CDR2 SMNVEV, per germline (reference sequence). Trimming removed 5 bases at V and 3 bases at J, with 16 bases between. The CDR3 is 16 amino acids. The chain's CDR3 is CASSPRTGRDTGELFF. The CDR3 DNA sequence: TGTGCCAGCAGTCCTCGGACAGGGAGGGACACCGGGGAGCTGTTTTTT.

The rearrangement uses TRBV21-1 and TRBJ1-5. TRBV21-1 is a pseudogene segment. This CDR3 comprises 20 residues. The CDR3 sequence is CASSNRGAEGGVPSNQPQHF. CDR3 DNA sequence: TGTGCCAGCAGCAACCGCGGAGCGGAGGGGGGTGTTCCAAGCAATCAGCCCCAGCATTTT.

The V and J genes are TRBV5-1 and TRBJ2-5, with 11 bases lining up with TRBD2. This CDR3 region has 16 residues. Germline CDR1 and CDR2: SGHRS and YFSETQ. The trim removed 0 bases at V and 3 bases at J, leaving 4 bases unmatched. In nucleotides, the CDR3 is TGCGCCAGCAGCTTGGCGCCTAGCGGGGGGAAAGAGACCCAGTACTTC. It codes for CASSLAPSGGKETQYF. Supplemented by reference TRBV5-1 and TRBJ2-5, the full variable domain reads KAGVTQTPRYLIKTRGQQVTLSCSPISGHRSVSWYQQTPGQGLQFLFEYFSETQRNKGNFPGRFSGRQFSNSRSEMNVSTLELGDSALYLCASSLAPSGGKETQYFGPGTRLLVL.

The chain recombines TRBV3-1 (or the pseudogene TRBV3-2) with TRBJ1-3; TRBD1 matches 7 bases. CDR3 length: 15 residues. J gave up 0 bases and V 4 bases, and 3 bases lay outside the gene matches. The germline gives CDR1 LGHDT, CDR2 YNNKEL (reference sequence). CDR3 protein: CASSPGTASGNTIYF. CDR3 bases: TGTGCCAGCAGCCCGGGGACAGCCTCTGGAAACACCATATATTTT.

The V and J genes are TRBV30 and TRBJ1-3; D is undetermined. The V gene's germline CDR1 is GTSNPN and CDR2 SVGIG (reference sequence). Trimming shortened V by 5 bases and J by 4 bases, and 15 bases separated the two germline ends. CDR3 length: 14 amino acids. The CDR3 sequence is CAWALRGVGNTIYF. CDR3 nucleotide sequence: TGTGCCTGGGCTTTGCGGGGAGTAGGAAACACCATATATTTT.

The chain uses TRBV2 and TRBJ1-5; 7 bases align to TRBD1. Germline-derived CDR1 and CDR2 are SNHLY and FYNNEI. This CDR3 is 13 amino acids long. The V and J ends lost 5 bases and 5 bases, in that order; junction bases with no gene match: 3. Written as DNA, the CDR3 is TGTGCCAGCAGTACCCAGGGGGATCAGCCCCAGCATTTT. Protein product: CASSTQGDQPQHF.

This chain joins TRBV19 and TRBJ2-1, with 9 bases matching TRBD1. Germline lookup yields CDR1 LNHDA and CDR2 SQIVND (reference sequence). This CDR3 has 15 amino acids. The V gene end was trimmed by 5 bases and the J gene end by 6 bases; junction bases not matched to a gene: 8. CDR3 protein: CASSAPGQGANEQFF. Written as DNA, the CDR3 is TGTGCCAGTAGTGCGCCGGGACAGGGTGCCAATGAGCAGTTCTTC.

For the CDR3, the DNA is TGTGCCAGCAGTTTGCCTTTAATCTACAATGAGCAGTTCTTC. It codes for CASSLPLIYNEQFF. The chain links TRBV6-5 to TRBJ2-1; D call uncertain. V shed 4 bases and J shed 3 bases, with 10 bases lying between them. Germline V gene lookup returns CDR1 MNHEY and CDR2 SVGAGI. This CDR3 is 14 amino acids long.

The chain couples TRBV28 to TRBJ1-5; D is uncertain. The V gene's germline CDR1 is MDHEN and CDR2 SYDVKM. Trimming left V 6 bases short and J 0 bases short, with 9 bases between. CDR3 length: 14 residues. Here the CDR3 DNA reads TGTGCCAGCAGGCTACCCCTTAGCAATCAGCCCCAGCATTTT. It encodes CASRLPLSNQPQHF.